This T cell receptor (beta chain) appears in the sequencing data of a study of cytomegalovirus exposure and HLA in healthy donors. Study context: The 500 to 750 first-cohort repertoires and the approximately 110 validation repertoires shared the same platform, a later analysis reported.

Points on this clone: What it recognizes is unknown.

The CDR3 spans 15 residues. Germline assignment: CDR1 LNHDA and CDR2 SQIVND (reference sequence). The V and J ends lost 1 base and 0 bases respectively, with 9 bases between them. General study results and limits: The study flagged some 180 TCR beta chains as cytomegalovirus-associated. The classifier was said to identify cytomegalovirus status with high specificity and sensitivity. Later, an analysis found that TCR clusters from the first cohort tended to co-occur in the 90 to 150 validation repertoires.

Profiling relied on immunoSEQ multiplex PCR, and the TCRdb table lists in-frame clones only, not all of them. The data contain 95,000 to 150,000 clones, roughly 90% of them singletons. Sequencing was done on a sample of PBMCs. The TCR originated in a woman between 18 and 29 years old in good health and CMV-seropositive. This chain connects TRBV19 to TRBJ1-1, with D unresolved. The CDR3 DNA reads TGTGCCAGTAGTATAGCTGGCATCCTGAACACTGAAGCTTTCTTT. Protein: CASSIAGILNTEAFF.